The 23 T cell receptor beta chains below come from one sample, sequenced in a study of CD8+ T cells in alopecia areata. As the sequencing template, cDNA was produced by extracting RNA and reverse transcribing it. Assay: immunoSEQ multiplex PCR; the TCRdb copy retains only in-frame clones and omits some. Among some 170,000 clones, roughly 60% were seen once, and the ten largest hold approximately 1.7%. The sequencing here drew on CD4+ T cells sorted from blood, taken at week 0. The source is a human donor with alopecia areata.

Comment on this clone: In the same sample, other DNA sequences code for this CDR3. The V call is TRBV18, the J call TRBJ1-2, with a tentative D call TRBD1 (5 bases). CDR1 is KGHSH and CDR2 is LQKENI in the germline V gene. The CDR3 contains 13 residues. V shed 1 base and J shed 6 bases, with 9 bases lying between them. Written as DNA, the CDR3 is TGTGCCAGCTCACCACGCCAAGGGGATGGCTACACCTTC. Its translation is CASSPRQGDGYTF.

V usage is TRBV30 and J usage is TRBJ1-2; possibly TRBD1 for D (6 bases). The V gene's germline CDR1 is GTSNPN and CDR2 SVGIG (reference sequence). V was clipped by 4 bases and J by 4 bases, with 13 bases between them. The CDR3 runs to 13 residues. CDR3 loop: CAWKVGGPYGYTF. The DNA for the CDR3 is TGTGCCTGGAAAGTAGGGGGACCCTATGGCTACACCTTC.

CDR3 loop: CSVNPGLLPETQYF. The DNA of the CDR3 is TGCAGCGTGAACCCGGGACTGCTCCCCGAGACCCAGTACTTC. The V gene is TRBV29-1, the J gene TRBJ2-5, with TRBD2 as a possible D gene (6 bases). Trimming stripped 6 bases from V and 5 bases from J, with 19 bases between. Per the germline V gene, CDR1 is SQVTM and CDR2 is ANQGSEA. This CDR3 comprises 14 residues.

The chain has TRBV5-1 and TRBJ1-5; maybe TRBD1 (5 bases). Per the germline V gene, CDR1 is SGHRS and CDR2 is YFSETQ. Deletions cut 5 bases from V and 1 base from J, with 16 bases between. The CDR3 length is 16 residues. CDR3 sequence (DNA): TGCGCCAGCAGGGCGGGACCCGAGGGGAGCAATCAGCCCCAGCATTTT. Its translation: CASRAGPEGSNQPQHF.

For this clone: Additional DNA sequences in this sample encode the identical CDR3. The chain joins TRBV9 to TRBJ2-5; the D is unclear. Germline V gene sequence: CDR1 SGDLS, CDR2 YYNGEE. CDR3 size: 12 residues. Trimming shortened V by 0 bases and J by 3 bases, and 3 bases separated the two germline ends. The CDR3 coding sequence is TGTGCCAGCAGCGTAGGTGAAGAGACCCAGTACTTC. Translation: CASSVGEETQYF.

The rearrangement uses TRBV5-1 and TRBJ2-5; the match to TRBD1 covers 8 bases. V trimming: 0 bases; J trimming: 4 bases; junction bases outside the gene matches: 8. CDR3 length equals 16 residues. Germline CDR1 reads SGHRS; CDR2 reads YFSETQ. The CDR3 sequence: CASSLATGASAETQYF. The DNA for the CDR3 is TGCGCCAGCAGCTTGGCGACAGGGGCCAGCGCAGAGACCCAGTACTTC.

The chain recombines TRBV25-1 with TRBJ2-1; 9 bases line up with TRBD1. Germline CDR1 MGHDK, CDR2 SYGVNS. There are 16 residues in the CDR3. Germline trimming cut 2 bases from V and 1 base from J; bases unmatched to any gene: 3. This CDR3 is CASSEVTGGSYNEQFF. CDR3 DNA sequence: TGTGCCAGCAGTGAAGTGACAGGGGGTTCCTACAATGAGCAGTTCTTC.

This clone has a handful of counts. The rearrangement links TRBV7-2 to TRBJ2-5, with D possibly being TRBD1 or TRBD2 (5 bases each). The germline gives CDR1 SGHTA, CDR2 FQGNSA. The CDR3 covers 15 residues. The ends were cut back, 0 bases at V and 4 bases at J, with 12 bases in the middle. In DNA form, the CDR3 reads TGTGCCAGCAGCTTAGCGCCGGGACGCGTAGAGACCCAGTACTTC. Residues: CASSLAPGRVETQYF.

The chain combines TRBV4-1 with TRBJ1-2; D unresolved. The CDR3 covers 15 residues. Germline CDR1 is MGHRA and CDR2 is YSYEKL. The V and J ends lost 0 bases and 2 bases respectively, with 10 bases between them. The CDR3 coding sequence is TGCGCCAGCAGCCAAGAATGGGTATCGAACTATGGCTACACCTTC. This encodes CASSQEWVSNYGYTF.

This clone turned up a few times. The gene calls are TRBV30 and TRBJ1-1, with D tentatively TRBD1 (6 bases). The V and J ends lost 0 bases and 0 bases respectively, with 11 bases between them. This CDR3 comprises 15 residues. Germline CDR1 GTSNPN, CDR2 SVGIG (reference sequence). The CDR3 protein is CAWSVKTGMNTEAFF. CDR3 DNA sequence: TGTGCCTGGAGTGTAAAGACAGGAATGAACACTGAAGCTTTCTTT. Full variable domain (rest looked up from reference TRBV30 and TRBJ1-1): SQTIHQWPATLVQPVGSPLSLECTVEGTSNPNLYWYRQAAGRGLQLLFYSVGIGQISSEVPQNLSASRPQDRQFILSSKKLLLSDSGFYLCAWSVKTGMNTEAFFGQGTRLTVV.

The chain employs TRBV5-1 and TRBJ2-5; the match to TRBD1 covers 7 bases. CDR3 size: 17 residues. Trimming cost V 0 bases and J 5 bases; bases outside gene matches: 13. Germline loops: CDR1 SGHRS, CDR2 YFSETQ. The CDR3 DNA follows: TGCGCCAGCAGCTTGGTGCCGACGGGACAGTTAGGGGAGACCCAGTACTTC. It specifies CASSLVPTGQLGETQYF.

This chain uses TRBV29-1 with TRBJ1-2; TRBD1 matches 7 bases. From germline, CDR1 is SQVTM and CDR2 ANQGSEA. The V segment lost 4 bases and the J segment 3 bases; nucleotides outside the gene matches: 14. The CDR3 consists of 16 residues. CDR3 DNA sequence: TGCAGCGTTGCCGGGACAGAGGACACTTTAGACTATGGCTACACCTTC. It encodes CSVAGTEDTLDYGYTF.

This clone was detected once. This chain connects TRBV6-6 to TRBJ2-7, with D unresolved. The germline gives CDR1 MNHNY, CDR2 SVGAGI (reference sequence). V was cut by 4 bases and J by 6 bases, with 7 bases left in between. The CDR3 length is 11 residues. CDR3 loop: CASSSRTEQYF. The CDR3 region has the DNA TGTGCCAGCAGTTCACGAACCGAGCAGTACTTC.

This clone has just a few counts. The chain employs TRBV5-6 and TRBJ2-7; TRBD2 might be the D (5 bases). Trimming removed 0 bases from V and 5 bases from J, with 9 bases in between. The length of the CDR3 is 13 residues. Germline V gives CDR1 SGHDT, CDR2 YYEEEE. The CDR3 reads CASSLASGNEQYF. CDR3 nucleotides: TGTGCCAGCAGCTTGGCGAGCGGAAACGAGCAGTACTTC. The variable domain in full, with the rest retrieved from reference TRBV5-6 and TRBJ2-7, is DAGVTQSPTHLIKTRGQQVTLRCSPKSGHDTVSWYQQALGQGPQFIFQYYEEEERQRGNFPDRFSGHQFPNYSSELNVNALLLGDSALYLCASSLASGNEQYFGPGTRLTVT.

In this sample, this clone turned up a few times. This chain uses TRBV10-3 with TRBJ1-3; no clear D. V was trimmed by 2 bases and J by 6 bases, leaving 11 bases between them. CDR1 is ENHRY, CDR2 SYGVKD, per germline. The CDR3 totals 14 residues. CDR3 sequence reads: CAISEPASVNTIYF. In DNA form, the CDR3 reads TGTGCCATCAGTGAGCCTGCTTCAGTAAACACCATATATTTT.

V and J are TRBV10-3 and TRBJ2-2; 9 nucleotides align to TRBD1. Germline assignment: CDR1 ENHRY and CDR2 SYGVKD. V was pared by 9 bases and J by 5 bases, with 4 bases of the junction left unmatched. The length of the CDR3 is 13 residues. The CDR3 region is CAIGTGRTGELFF. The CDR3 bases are TGTGCCATTGGGACAGGGAGAACCGGGGAGCTGTTTTTT.

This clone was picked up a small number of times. The CDR3 nucleotides read TGTGCCAGCAGCGCAGACAGGGGTTTCGAGCAGTACTTC. This codes for CASSADRGFEQYF. V usage is TRBV11-2 and J usage is TRBJ2-7, with 8 bases fitting TRBD1. Germline V gene data show CDR1 as SGHAT and CDR2 as FQNNGV. V gave up 5 bases and J gave up 6 bases; unmatched junction bases: 6. The CDR3 is 13 residues long.

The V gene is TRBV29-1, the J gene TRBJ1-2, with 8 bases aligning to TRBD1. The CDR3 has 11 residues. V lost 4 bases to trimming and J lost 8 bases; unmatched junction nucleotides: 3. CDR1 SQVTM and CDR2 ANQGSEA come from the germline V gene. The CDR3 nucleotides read TGCAGCGTTGGACAGGGGCAGGGCTACACCTTC. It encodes CSVGQGQGYTF.

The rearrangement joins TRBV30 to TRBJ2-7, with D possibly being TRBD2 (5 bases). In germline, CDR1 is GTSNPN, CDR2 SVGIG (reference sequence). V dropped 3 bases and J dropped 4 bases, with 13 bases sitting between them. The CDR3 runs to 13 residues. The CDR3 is CAWSTSSLYEQYF. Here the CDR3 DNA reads TGTGCCTGGAGCACTAGTTCCCTATACGAGCAGTACTTC.

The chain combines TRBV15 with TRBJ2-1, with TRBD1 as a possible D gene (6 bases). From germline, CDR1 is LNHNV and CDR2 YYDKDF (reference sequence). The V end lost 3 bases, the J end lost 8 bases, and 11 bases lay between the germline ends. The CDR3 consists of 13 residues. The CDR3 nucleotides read TGTGCCACCAGCAGCCCGACAGGAGATGAGCAGTTCTTC. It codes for CATSSPTGDEQFF.

CDR3 sequence: CASSPRQGAGDEQYF. CDR3 nucleotides: TGTGCCAGCTCACCCCGACAGGGGGCAGGTGACGAGCAGTACTTC. This chain connects TRBV18 to TRBJ2-7, with TRBD1 matching 10 bases. CDR1 KGHSH and CDR2 LQKENI come from the germline V gene. CDR3 size: 15 residues. With V trimmed by 3 bases and J by 5 bases, 7 bases remained unmatched.

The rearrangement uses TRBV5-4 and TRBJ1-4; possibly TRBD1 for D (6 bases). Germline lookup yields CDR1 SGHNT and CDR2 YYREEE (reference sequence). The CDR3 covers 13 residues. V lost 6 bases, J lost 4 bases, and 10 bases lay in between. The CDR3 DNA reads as TGTGCCAGCATGGACAGTGGTAATGAAAAACTGTTTTTT. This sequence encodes CASMDSGNEKLFF.

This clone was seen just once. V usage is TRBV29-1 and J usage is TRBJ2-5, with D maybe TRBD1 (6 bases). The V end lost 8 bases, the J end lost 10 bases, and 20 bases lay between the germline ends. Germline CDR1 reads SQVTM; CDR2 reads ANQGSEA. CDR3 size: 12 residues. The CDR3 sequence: CSLRGTQRDQYF. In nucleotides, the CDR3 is TGCAGCCTTAGGGGGACACAAAGGGACCAGTACTTC. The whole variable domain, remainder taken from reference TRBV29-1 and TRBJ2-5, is SAVISQKPSRDICQRGTSLTIQCQVDSQVTMMFWYRQQPGQSLTLIATANQGSEATYESGFVIDKFPISRPNLTFSTLTVSNMSPEDSSIYLCSLRGTQRDQYFGPGTRLLVL.